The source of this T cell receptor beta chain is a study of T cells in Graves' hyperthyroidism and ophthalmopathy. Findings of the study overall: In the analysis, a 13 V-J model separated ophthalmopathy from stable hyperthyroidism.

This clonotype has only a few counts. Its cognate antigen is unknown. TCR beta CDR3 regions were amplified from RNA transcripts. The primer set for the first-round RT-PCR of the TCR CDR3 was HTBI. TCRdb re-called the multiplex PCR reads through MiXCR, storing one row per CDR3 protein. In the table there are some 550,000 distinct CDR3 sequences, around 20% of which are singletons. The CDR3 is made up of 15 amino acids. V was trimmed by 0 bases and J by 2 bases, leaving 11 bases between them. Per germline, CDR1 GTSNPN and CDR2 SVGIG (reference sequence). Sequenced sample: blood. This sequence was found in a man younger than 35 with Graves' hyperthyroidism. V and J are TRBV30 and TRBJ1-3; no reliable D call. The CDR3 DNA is TGTGCCTGGAGTGTCCCGGGCGGGGCTGGAAACACCATATATTTT. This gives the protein CAWSVPGGAGNTIYF. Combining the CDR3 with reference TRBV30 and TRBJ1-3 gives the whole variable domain SQTIHQWPATLVQPVGSPLSLECTVEGTSNPNLYWYRQAAGRGLQLLFYSVGIGQISSEVPQNLSASRPQDRQFILSSKKLLLSDSGFYLCAWSVPGGAGNTIYFGEGSWLTVV.